This is a list of T cell receptor beta chains from one sample in a study of shared clonotypes between healthy human individuals. Assay: immunoSEQ multiplex PCR; the TCRdb copy retains only in-frame clones and omits some. Of 2 million to 2.5 million clones in the sample, 93% were seen once. The specimen was naive CD4+ T cells from PBMCs. These receptors originate from a man between 18 and 35 years old in good health. Some clones in this sample may be carry-over from other donors' samples. Each CDR3 is given with its conserved first and last residue. Each record gives: V gene, J gene, D gene, clone size, CDR3 DNA, CDR3 protein. The D gene is left open where the match is weak. Where a row states a size, it is once, few, many or the class of an expanded clone; other rows omit it.

>TRBV2|TRBJ2-7|-|once
TGTGCCAGCACCCGCCCCGGGACAAGCTACGAGCAGTACTTC
CASTRPGTSYEQYF
>TRBV5-6|TRBJ1-1|-|-
TGTGCCAGCACCCTCTTGGTCACTGAAGCTTTCTTT
CASTLLVTEAFF
>TRBV5-1|TRBJ2-7|-|-
TGCGCCAGCACCAACATGGGGGAATATGAGCAGTACTTC
CASTNMGEYEQYF
>TRBV11-1|TRBJ2-5|-|-
TGTGCCAGCAGCTTATCGCGGGGTCAAGAGACCCAGTACTTC
CASSLSRGQETQYF
>TRBV6-1|TRBJ1-5|-|-
TGTGCCAGCAGTGGCGACAGAAACTATCAGCCCCAGCATTTT
CASSGDRNYQPQHF
>TRBV11-2|TRBJ2-2|-|-
TGTGCCAGCAGGCTGTCAACGAACACCGGGGAGCTGTTTTTT
CASRLSTNTGELFF
>TRBV5-1|TRBJ2-2|-|-
TGCGCCAGCAGCTGGCCCGGACCGGACACCGGGGAGCTGTTTTTT
CASSWPGPDTGELFF
>TRBV15|TRBJ2-1|-|-
TGTGCCACCAGCAGAGATGCATCCTGGCGGATATACAATGAGCAGTTCTTC
CATSRDASWRIYNEQFF
>TRBV28|TRBJ2-3|-|-
TGTGCCAGCAGTACCTCGGGACTTTACACAGATACGCAGTATTTT
CASSTSGLYTDTQYF
>TRBV9|TRBJ2-3|-|-
TGTGCCAGCAGCGTAGTCTTGGCGGGGACCACAGATACGCAGTATTTT
CASSVVLAGTTDTQYF
>TRBV28|TRBJ1-1|-|-
TGTGCCAGCAGTTCGACATTCTCTGAAGCTTTCTTT
CASSSTFSEAFF
>TRBV29-1|TRBJ2-1|-|once
TGCAGCGTTGACGGGGCTAGCGTGTACAATGAGCAGTTCTTC
CSVDGASVYNEQFF
>TRBV19|TRBJ1-5|-|-
TGTGCCAGTAGTCAAAGGGCCAGGGGCAATCAGCCCCAGCATTTT
CASSQRARGNQPQHF
>TRBV5-4|TRBJ2-4|-|-
TGTGCCAGCAGCTTGGACCAGGGAAACATTCAGTACTTC
CASSLDQGNIQYF
>TRBV5-1|TRBJ2-2|-|-
TGCGCCAGCAGTAGCCTCAGTGGGGCGACCGGGGAGCTGTTTTTT
CASSSLSGATGELFF
>TRBV15|TRBJ2-2|TRBD2|-
TGTGCCACCAGCAGAGGACGTAGCGGGATCGGGGAGCTGTTTTTT
CATSRGRSGIGELFF
>TRBV5-5|TRBJ1-3|-|-
TGTGCCAGCTTTAAGGACACGGGCTCTGGAAACACCATATATTTT
CASFKDTGSGNTIYF
>TRBV29-1|TRBJ2-2|TRBD1|-
TGCAGCGTAATCCGGGACAGGGGGACCGGGGAGCTGTTTTTT
CSVIRDRGTGELFF
>TRBV6-1|TRBJ2-2|-|-
TGTGCCAGCACCGTGGAGGATTCGAACACCGGGGAGCTGTTTTTT
CASTVEDSNTGELFF
>TRBV18|TRBJ1-1|TRBD1|-
TGTGCCAGCTCACCTAAAACCAGGGGGCTTAGTGAAGCTTTCTTT
CASSPKTRGLSEAFF
>TRBV9|TRBJ2-3|-|once
TGTGCCAGCGGAGGAAGACAGGATGTCGATACGCAGTATTTT
CASGGRQDVDTQYF
>TRBV7-2|TRBJ2-1|-|-
TGTGCCAGCAGGCACCGGGGCGTTCCCTACAATGAGCAGTTCTTC
CASRHRGVPYNEQFF
>TRBV19|TRBJ2-7|TRBD1|-
TGTGCCAGTAGCCAAGGGGCAGGGGGTTGGAACGAGCAGTACTTC
CASSQGAGGWNEQYF
>TRBV11-2|TRBJ2-5|TRBD1|once
TGTGCCAGCAGCCTAAGGGACAGACAAGAGACCCAGTACTTC
CASSLRDRQETQYF
>TRBV7-9|TRBJ2-2|TRBD2|-
TGTGCCAGCAGCTTAGTCCTAGCGGGAGGGACCGGGGAGCTGTTTTTT
CASSLVLAGGTGELFF
>TRBV28|TRBJ2-5|TRBD2|-
TGTGCCAGCAGTCCGTCCACTAGCGGGCAAGAGACCCAGTACTTC
CASSPSTSGQETQYF
>TRBV6-5|TRBJ1-6|-|-
TGTGCCAGCAGTTTTTCGAATTCACCCCTCCACTTT
CASSFSNSPLHF
>TRBV19|TRBJ2-1|TRBD2|-
TGTGCCAGTAAGAGCAGACTAGCGGGAGGCAGGGGTGAGCAGTTCTTC
CASKSRLAGGRGEQFF
>TRBV7-2|TRBJ2-1|TRBD2|-
TGTGCCAGCAGCTTGGGACCGGGACTAGAGTATGGCAATGAGCAGTTCTTC
CASSLGPGLEYGNEQFF
>TRBV4-3|TRBJ2-1|TRBD2|-
TGCGCCAGCAGCCAAAAGACAGCGGGAGCGGGAGGGCCCCCCTACAATGAGCAGTTCTTC
CASSQKTAGAGGPPYNEQFF
>TRBV28|TRBJ1-2|TRBD1|few
TGTGCCAGCAGTGAGACAGGGCCCTATGGCTACACCTTC
CASSETGPYGYTF
>TRBV7-2|TRBJ2-5|-|-
TGTGCCAGCAGCTATAGCGGAGTGGGAGAGACCCAGTACTTC
CASSYSGVGETQYF
>TRBV5-6|TRBJ1-2|-|-
TGTGCCAGCAGCCTGGGGACAAGGGGTACTGGCTACACCTTC
CASSLGTRGTGYTF
>TRBV5-5|TRBJ1-1|TRBD1|-
TGTGCCAGCAGCTTGGCGGGACAGGGGACTGAAGCTTTCTTT
CASSLAGQGTEAFF
>TRBV6-4|TRBJ2-3|-|-
TGTGCCAGCAGTGAAGGTCGCACAGATACGCAGTATTTT
CASSEGRTDTQYF
>TRBV5-1|TRBJ2-1|TRBD2|-
TGCGCCAGCAGTTTTACGGGACTAGACTACAATGAGCAGTTCTTC
CASSFTGLDYNEQFF
>TRBV28|TRBJ1-4|-|-
TGTGCCAGCAGCTTTCTGGGTGCAACTAATGAAAAACTGTTTTTT
CASSFLGATNEKLFF
>TRBV11-3|TRBJ2-7|TRBD1|-
TGTGCCAGCAGCTTAAACAGGGGGCAACACGAGCAGTACTTC
CASSLNRGQHEQYF
>TRBV7-2|TRBJ2-7|TRBD1|-
TGTGCCAGCAGCTTAGGGACAGGGGTTGCCTACGAGCAGTACTTC
CASSLGTGVAYEQYF
>TRBV7-3|TRBJ2-6|-|-
TGTGCCAGCACCCCGGGCAGGGAGCCATCTGGGGCCAACGTCCTGACTTTC
CASTPGREPSGANVLTF
>TRBV28|TRBJ1-1|-|-
TGTGCCAGCAGGCCACCCCGGGGTGAAGCTTTCTTT
CASRPPRGEAFF
>TRBV6-1|TRBJ2-4|TRBD1|-
TGTGCCAGCGGGACAGGGGCTTTAGCCAAAAACATTCAGTACTTC
CASGTGALAKNIQYF
>TRBV9|TRBJ2-1|-|-
TGTGCCAGCAGCGTAGCGCCGCGGGGAGCGGCCGCCGGTGAGCAGTTCTTC
CASSVAPRGAAAGEQFF
>TRBV19|TRBJ2-7|-|-
TGTGCCAGTACCGATCGGGCAGTGGGATACGAGCAGTACTTC
CASTDRAVGYEQYF
>TRBV28|TRBJ1-1|-|-
TGTGCCACCCAGACGAACACTGAAGCTTTCTTT
CATQTNTEAFF